There are a few counts of the clone carrying this T cell receptor beta chain. The antigen remains unidentified. It was with 60 Vbeta and 13 Jbeta primers that the PCR ran. Only in-frame clones appear in the TCRdb table, and some are missing; sequencing was by immunoSEQ multiplex PCR. The sample has about 100,000 clones, more than 65% seen once; the top ten hold 1.2%. The sample belongs to a study of cytomegalovirus exposure and HLA in healthy donors. Study details: Early on, a data release was issued that held some 91 million unique TCRs from HLA-typed donors.

Points from the study as a whole: DRB1 had the most TCR associations and HLA-C the fewest, a later analysis found, with rates varying by HLA locus.

CDR1 is GTSNPN and CDR2 is SVGIG in the germline V gene (reference sequence). This CDR3 contains 14 residues. V lost 6 bases to trimming and J lost 4 bases; unmatched junction nucleotides: 11. Sequencing was performed on PBMCs. This clonotype was sampled from a woman aged 18-30 years in good health and CMV-seronegative. The V gene is TRBV30, the J gene TRBJ1-1, with 7 bases that match TRBD1. CDR3 nucleotides: TGTGCCTGCCATGGTCGGGGGACAGTCACTGAAGCTTTCTTT. This translates into CACHGRGTVTEAFF. The full variable domain, rest sourced from reference TRBV30 and TRBJ1-1, is SQTIHQWPATLVQPVGSPLSLECTVEGTSNPNLYWYRQAAGRGLQLLFYSVGIGQISSEVPQNLSASRPQDRQFILSSKKLLLSDSGFYLCACHGRGTVTEAFFGQGTRLTVV.